A single sample is the source of the 27 T cell receptor beta chains below, sequenced in a study of CD8+CD57+ T cells in acquired aplastic anemia. According to the study, genomic DNA was the template for TCR beta VDJ and CDR3 profiling. TCRdb reprocessed the reads with MiXCR, giving one entry per CDR3 protein. Of some 150,000 distinct CDR3 sequences detected, around two fifths appear once; the ten largest clones hold roughly 8.4%. Sequenced input: sorted CD4+, CD8+, or CD8+CD57+ T cells (not recorded which) from PBMCs. These receptors came from a human donor in good health, serving as a control.

This clonotype has more than one count but fewer than ten. The J gene is TRBJ1-1, the V gene TRBV28, with a tentative D call TRBD1 (5 bases). This CDR3 spans 14 amino acids. CDR1 is MDHEN and CDR2 is SYDVKM in the germline V gene. V was shortened by 7 bases and J by 0 bases, with 12 bases between the two germline ends. The CDR3 coding sequence is TGTGCCAGCACCGGGGGGGGTTTGAACACTGAAGCTTTCTTT. Amino acids: CASTGGGLNTEAFF.

Regarding this clonotype: A much larger clone lies one base from this, so it may be a read error. The V gene is TRBV5-1, the J gene TRBJ1-2; a possible D gene is TRBD1 (5 bases). Per the germline V gene, CDR1 is SGHRS and CDR2 is YFSETQ. The CDR3 is made up of 13 amino acids. The CDR3 region is CASCLGQGLGYTF. The DNA for the CDR3 is TGCGCCAGCTGCTTGGGCCAGGGTCTCGGCTACACCTTC.

With regard to this clonotype: The junction departs from the called germline gene at one end, perhaps through a read error. The V and J genes are TRBV10-3 and TRBJ1-2, with 7 bases lining up with TRBD1. CDR1 ENHRY and CDR2 SYGVKD come from the germline V gene. The CDR3 contains 16 residues. The CDR3 loop reads CATSAPPRPGGGGYTF. CDR3 bases: TGTGCCACCAGTGCCCCCCCCCGGCCAGGGGGAGGCGGCTACACCTTC.

CDR3 bases: TGTGCCAGCGGCCCAGGAAGCTCCTATAATTCACCCCTCCACTTT. It encodes CASGPGSSYNSPLHF. The rearrangement uses TRBV2 and TRBJ1-6; D unresolved. The germline V gene has CDR1 SNHLY and CDR2 FYNNEI. The CDR3 runs 15 residues. Trimming cost V 8 bases and J 0 bases, with 11 bases left between them.

This clonotype was seen at least ten times. The chain uses TRBV6-1 and TRBJ1-5; D call uncertain. Trimming shortened V by 4 bases and J by 3 bases, and 10 bases separated the two germline ends. The CDR3 length is 14 residues. Germline CDR1 and CDR2: MNHNS and SASEGT. The CDR3 DNA follows: TGTGCCAGCAGTGGGCCGACACCCAATCAGCCCCAGCATTTT. Translation gives CASSGPTPNQPQHF.

To note about this clonotype: The junction departs from germline at one end; a sequencing error may be responsible. V usage is TRBV7-9 and J usage is TRBJ2-7, with 7 bases matching TRBD1. Germline CDR1 reads SEHNR; CDR2 reads FQNEAQ (reference sequence). This CDR3 comprises 15 residues. This CDR3 reads CARSLGSTSRGEQYF. The CDR3 nucleotides read TGTGCCCGCAGCTTGGGGTCTACGTCCAGGGGGGAGCAGTACTTC.

This clonotype was seen repeatedly, ten times or more. The rearrangement uses TRBV5-1 and TRBJ2-7; no clear D gene. Germline CDR1 SGHRS, CDR2 YFSETQ. Between the trimmed V and J ends, which lost 8 bases and 6 bases, there was a span of 15 bases. The CDR3 is 12 amino acids. DNA of the CDR3: TGCGCCAGTCGCTCCCCCCCGGGCGAGCAGTACTTC. Its protein is CASRSPPGEQYF. Full variable domain (remainder filled in from reference TRBV5-1 and TRBJ2-7): KAGVTQTPRYLIKTRGQQVTLSCSPISGHRSVSWYQQTPGQGLQFLFEYFSETQRNKGNFPGRFSGRQFSNSRSEMNVSTLELGDSALYLCASRSPPGEQYFGPGTRLTVT.

The CDR3 nucleotides read TGTGCCAGCAGTCTACCCTCCCCCGAGCAGTACTTC. It is translated as CASSLPSPEQYF. The V call is TRBV2, the J call TRBJ2-5; D not resolved. The DNA end lines up better with TRBJ2-7; the J call may be wrong. The length of the CDR3 is 12 residues. Germline assignment: CDR1 SNHLY and CDR2 FYNNEI.

This clonotype appeared many times. The DNA of the CDR3 is TGCAGTGCTAGAGATCATCGGTCAGAAGCTTTCTTT. It codes for CSARDHRSEAFF. The chain joins TRBV20-1 to TRBJ1-1, with D unresolved. Germline V CDR1 and CDR2: DFQATT, SNEGSKA (reference sequence). V dropped 0 bases and J dropped 8 bases, with 10 bases sitting between them. The CDR3 runs 12 residues.

This clonotype was found many times. This chain connects TRBV10-3 to TRBJ1-3; the D gene is possibly TRBD1 (6 bases). CDR1 and CDR2 (germline): ENHRY, SYGVKD. The V end was cut by 4 bases, the J end by 4 bases, with 14 bases between. This CDR3 region has 15 residues. CDR3 sequence: CAISGGTGPGNTIYF. CDR3 nucleotide sequence: TGTGCCATCAGTGGGGGTACAGGGCCGGGAAACACCATATATTTT.

The chain is built from TRBV11-2 and TRBJ1-1, with no clear D. The CDR3 has 13 residues. Deletions cut 5 bases from V and 7 bases from J, with 14 bases between. Germline V gene lookup returns CDR1 SGHAT and CDR2 FQNNGV. The CDR3 loop is CASSQSGYNEAFF. The CDR3 nucleotides are TGTGCCAGCAGCCAGTCCGGATACAATGAAGCTTTCTTT.

In the case of this clonotype: A junction end diverges from the germline sequence, so it may reflect a read error. This rearrangement joins TRBV5-1 to TRBJ1-1; D is unclear. Germline V gives CDR1 SGHRS, CDR2 YFSETQ. The length of the CDR3 is 14 residues. The CDR3 loop is CASSLDLAITEAFF. DNA for the CDR3: TGTGCCAGCAGCTTGGACCTTGCGATCACTGAAGCTTTCTTT.

This clonotype was seen repeatedly, ten times or more. The chain combines TRBV19 with TRBJ2-3, with a possible D match to TRBD2 (7 bases). Germline V lookup: CDR1 LNHDA, CDR2 SQIVND (reference sequence). The CDR3 totals 17 residues. V was pared by 3 bases and J by 6 bases, with 22 bases between. The CDR3 spells CASSILVRGGNRDTQYF. CDR3 in DNA: TGTGCCAGTAGTATCTTGGTTAGGGGGGGGAACCGGGATACGCAGTATTTT.

Concerning this clonotype itself: This clone may be a read error of a much larger clone one base away. The CDR3 ends on some other residue instead of the conserved phenylalanine or tryptophan, so this is likely a read error. The chain uses TRBV12-3 or TRBV12-4 and TRBJ2-1; D may be TRBD2 (6 bases). The V gene lost 8 bases and the J gene lost 7 bases, with 27 bases spanning the gap. This CDR3 region has 17 residues. The CDR3 here is CASGRDGAGRGLNEQFL. Here the CDR3 DNA reads TGTGCCAGCGGTCGTGATGGGGCGGGACGGGGTTTGAATGAGCAGTTCTTA.

At least ten counts were recorded for this clonotype. The chain couples TRBV7-2 to TRBJ2-7; 13 bases match TRBD2. The CDR3 is 15 residues long. Germline CDR1 and CDR2: SGHTA and FQGNSA. V lost 4 bases to trimming and J lost 3 bases; unmatched junction nucleotides: 3. CDR3 in DNA: TGTGCCAGCAGCTGGAGACTAGCGGGAGGCTACGAGCAGTACTTC. Encoded protein: CASSWRLAGGYEQYF.

This clonotype was counted a few times. V and J are TRBV18 and TRBJ2-2; D perhaps matches TRBD2 (5 bases). Germline V gene sequence: CDR1 KGHSH, CDR2 LQKENI. The V and J ends lost 4 bases and 7 bases respectively, with 16 bases between them. This CDR3 is built from 15 residues. The CDR3 DNA reads TGTGCCAGCTCACTAACCCGAGGGAGTTACGGGGAGCTGTTTTTT. The encoded protein is CASSLTRGSYGELFF.

Many counts were recorded for this clonotype. The rearrangement uses TRBV20-1 and TRBJ1-1; a weak D match, TRBD1 (6 bases). The germline V and J ends were trimmed by 4 bases and 4 bases, with 13 bases remaining between them. CDR1 is DFQATT and CDR2 is SNEGSKA in the germline V gene (reference sequence). The CDR3 sequence is 13 residues long. The CDR3 DNA reads as TGCAGTGCTATCCGGGGGCCGGGCACTGAAGCTTTCTTT. Translated, it gives CSAIRGPGTEAFF.

This clonotype was counted a few times. This rearrangement joins TRBV19 to TRBJ1-6, with TRBD1 matching 9 bases. The CDR3 spans 13 residues. CDR1 and CDR2 from the germline V gene are LNHDA and SQIVND (reference sequence). The junction had 6 bases not matched to a gene; V was cut back by 9 bases and J by 9 bases. The CDR3 sequence is CASRRGQGSPLHF. Written as DNA, the CDR3 is TGTGCCAGCCGACGGGGACAGGGTTCACCCCTCCACTTT.

The J gene is TRBJ2-1, the V gene TRBV29-1; D perhaps matches TRBD1 (5 bases). The germline CDR1 and CDR2 sequences are SQVTM and ANQGSEA. Deletions cut 5 bases from V and 5 bases from J, with 7 bases between. The CDR3 runs to 11 residues. The CDR3 spells CSVRTNNEQFF. The CDR3 nucleotides read TGCAGCGTTCGGACAAACAATGAGCAGTTCTTC.

This clonotype has a count of ten or more. This chain connects TRBV29-1 to TRBJ2-2; D is possibly TRBD2 (5 bases). The CDR3 extends over 12 amino acids. Germline lookup yields CDR1 SQVTM and CDR2 ANQGSEA. V was clipped by 1 base and J by 5 bases, with 5 bases between them. The CDR3 is CSVEGRTGELFF. The DNA of the CDR3 is TGCAGCGTTGAAGGGAGGACCGGGGAGCTGTTTTTT.

Comment on this clonotype: Just one base apart from a much larger clone, this may be a read error. V gene TRBV9 combines with J gene TRBJ1-5; TRBD1 might be the D (6 bases). The V and J ends lost 3 bases and 7 bases respectively, with 20 bases between them. The CDR3 contains 16 residues. Germline loops: CDR1 SGDLS, CDR2 YYNGEE. The CDR3 sequence: CASSAGGGTPEQPQHF. CDR3 nucleotides: TGTGCCAGCAGCGCCGGGGGGGGGACACCGGAACAGCCCCAGCATTTT.

The chain is built from TRBV20-1 and TRBJ1-2; 7 bases are a match to TRBD1. With 8 bases clipped from V and 4 bases from J, the junction kept 7 bases outside the gene matches. Germline CDR1 reads DFQATT; CDR2 reads SNEGSKA (reference sequence). The CDR3 loop spans 12 amino acids. This chain's CDR3 is CSSPQGGYGYTF. The DNA of the CDR3 is TGCAGTTCGCCTCAGGGGGGCTATGGCTACACCTTC.

The chain joins TRBV10-2 to TRBJ1-6, with 11 nucleotides matching TRBD1. This CDR3 region has 14 residues. Per germline, CDR1 WSHSY and CDR2 SAAADI. V dropped 6 bases and J dropped 10; count of bases not matched to a gene: 5. CDR3 sequence reads: CASSQGQGGSPLHF. DNA of the CDR3: TGCGCCAGCAGCCAGGGACAGGGGGGATCACCCCTCCACTTT.

Regarding this clonotype: The junction does not match germline at one end; this may be a read error. The J gene is TRBJ2-7, the V gene TRBV2; tentative D call: TRBD1 (7 bases). Germline values: CDR1 SNHLY, CDR2 FYNNEI. The CDR3 runs to 14 residues. CDR3 DNA: TGTGCCAGCCGCGGGACAGTGAACTCCTACGGGCAGTACTTC. The encoded protein is CASRGTVNSYGQYF.

This clonotype occurred many times. The chain recombines TRBV30 with TRBJ2-7, with TRBD1 identical over 7 bases. The CDR3 has 14 residues. CDR1 is GTSNPN and CDR2 is SVGIG in the germline V gene (reference sequence). Trimming cost V 3 bases and J 4 bases; bases outside gene matches: 9. The CDR3, as DNA: TGTGCCTGGAGCTCCGACAGGGATGAATACGAGCAGTACTTC. Its translation is CAWSSDRDEYEQYF.

This clonotype was counted ten times or more. The chain carries TRBV2 and TRBJ2-1, with D maybe TRBD2 (6 bases). Germline loops: CDR1 SNHLY, CDR2 FYNNEI. The CDR3 covers 12 residues. V lost 6 bases to trimming and J lost 14 bases, with 17 bases between them. The CDR3 sequence is CASRPRSKREFF. The CDR3 region has the DNA TGTGCCAGCAGGCCGCGGTCGAAGCGGGAGTTCTTC.

This clonotype has a handful of counts. This chain connects TRBV20-1 to TRBJ2-1, with 7 bases lining up with TRBD1. With 5 bases clipped from V and 3 bases from J, the junction kept 19 bases outside the gene matches. Germline V lookup: CDR1 DFQATT, CDR2 SNEGSKA (reference sequence). CDR3 length equals 18 residues. The CDR3 here is CSAANRGRRAGGYNEQFF. As DNA, the CDR3 is TGCAGTGCTGCCAACAGGGGACGGCGGGCTGGCGGCTACAATGAGCAGTTCTTC.